The present T cell receptor (beta chain) was sequenced within a study of blood T cell repertoires in COVID-19. Study summary: Donors in the United States, Italy and Spain gave samples during acute or convalescent COVID-19. Sample material is recorded as cDNA or gDNA derived from T cells, B-cell-depleted T cells, or PBMCs.

Original handling: It was from reference gene primer amplification that nucleated cell counts were estimated. The method was immunoSEQ multiplex PCR; TCRdb's version includes in-frame clones alone and lacks a portion of them. V and J calls and clone size are given by that table; D and trimming were obtained from the DNA. The sample contains about 160,000 clones, approximately 86% of which appear only once. V lost 2 bases to trimming and J lost 1 base; unmatched junction nucleotides: 3. The CDR3 runs 15 residues. The germline V gene has CDR1 SGHNT and CDR2 YYREEE (reference sequence). The V and J genes are TRBV5-4 and TRBJ2-5; 9 nucleotides match TRBD1. This clonotype was sampled from a man in his fifties with active or convalescent COVID-19. Sequencing was carried out using peripheral blood. The CDR3 region is CASSFLTGGQETQYF. The DNA of the CDR3 is TGTGCCAGCAGCTTCCTGACAGGGGGCCAAGAGACCCAGTACTTC.